These 9 T cell receptor beta chains were all obtained from the same sample, sequenced in a study of shared clonotypes between healthy human individuals. TCRdb's copy holds only in-frame clones and misses some; the assay was immunoSEQ multiplex PCR. The table shows around 990,000 clones, with approximately 77% occurring only once. Sequences were obtained from memory CD4+ T cells from PBMCs. Regarding subset: CD45RA-negative fraction. These receptors originate from a man aged 18 to 30 in good health. Some clones in this sample may be carry-over from other donors' samples.

This clone has a handful of counts. The rearrangement uses TRBV5-4 and TRBJ1-4, with D perhaps TRBD1 (5 bases). The V and J ends lost 4 bases and 7 bases respectively, with 17 bases between them. From germline, CDR1 is SGHNT and CDR2 YYREEE (reference sequence). This CDR3 is built from 15 residues. DNA of the CDR3: TGTGCCAGCAGCGTGGACGCTGGTGGGGGTGAAAAACTGTTTTTT. It translates to CASSVDAGGGEKLFF.

This chain uses TRBV7-8 with TRBJ2-2; tentatively, D is TRBD1 (7 bases). This CDR3 spans 15 amino acids. The V gene's germline CDR1 is SGHVS and CDR2 FQNEAQ. V gave up 5 bases and J gave up 8 bases, with 18 bases separating them. The chain's CDR3 is CASSPGTARGGELFF. CDR3 in DNA: TGTGCCAGCAGCCCGGGGACAGCCCGGGGGGGGGAGCTGTTTTTT.

The chain joins TRBV5-1 to TRBJ1-2, with 8 bases aligning to TRBD1. Trimming cost V 2 bases and J 1 base; bases outside gene matches: 10. The CDR3 is 17 residues long. From germline, CDR1 is SGHRS and CDR2 YFSETQ. The CDR3 sequence: CASSFDPRGRGNYGYTF. CDR3 DNA sequence: TGCGCCAGCAGCTTCGACCCCAGGGGGCGGGGTAACTATGGCTACACCTTC.

This chain joins TRBV6-6 and TRBJ2-4, with D tentatively TRBD1 (5 bases). Germline V gives CDR1 MNHNY, CDR2 SVGAGI (reference sequence). CDR3 length: 14 residues. V was clipped by 5 bases and J by 7 bases, with 15 bases between them. Here the CDR3 DNA reads TGTGCCAGCAGTAATTGGGCAGGGCGGAACATTCAGTACTTC. Encoded protein: CASSNWAGRNIQYF.

This clone was found a few times. This chain joins TRBV11-2 and TRBJ2-2; TRBD2 aligns across 12 bases. After removal of 3 bases from V and 6 bases from J, the junction contained 8 bases not matched to a gene. This CDR3 is built from 17 residues. Germline values: CDR1 SGHAT, CDR2 FQNNGV. The CDR3 DNA reads as TGTGCCAGCAGCTTCCCCCCTAGCGGGAGGGCCGCCGGGGAGCTGTTTTTT. It is translated as CASSFPPSGRAAGELFF.

The V gene is TRBV9, the J gene TRBJ2-7, with TRBD1 identical over 12 bases. CDR1 SGDLS and CDR2 YYNGEE come from the germline V gene. This CDR3 spans 14 amino acids. After removal of 3 bases from V and 6 bases from J, the junction contained 4 bases not matched to a gene. CDR3: CASSAGQGALEQYF. The CDR3 nucleotides are TGTGCCAGCAGCGCGGGACAGGGGGCTCTCGAGCAGTACTTC.

The chain is built from TRBV19 and TRBJ2-7; D is tentatively TRBD1 or TRBD2 (5 bases each). CDR1 is LNHDA, CDR2 SQIVND, per germline (reference sequence). The CDR3 sequence is 12 residues long. Deletions cut 4 bases from V and 8 bases from J, with 12 bases between. This CDR3 reads CASSTWDGQQYF. For the CDR3, the DNA is TGTGCCAGTAGTACCTGGGACGGACAGCAGTACTTC.

This chain uses TRBV7-8 with TRBJ1-2, with TRBD1 as a possible D gene (5 bases). The CDR3 extends over 18 amino acids. Trimming cost V 0 bases and J 6 bases, with 23 bases left between them. Germline lookup yields CDR1 SGHVS and CDR2 FQNEAQ. The CDR3 coding sequence is TGTGCCAGCAGCTTAGCGGGTTCGGGGTCCGGGGCGATTCATGGCTACACCTTC. It yields the protein CASSLAGSGSGAIHGYTF.

The chain links TRBV14 to TRBJ1-2; perhaps TRBD1 as D (5 bases). The V gene lost 4 bases and the J gene lost 6 bases, with 9 bases spanning the gap. Germline V gene data show CDR1 as SGHDN and CDR2 as FVKESK. This CDR3 has 12 residues. CDR3 nucleotide sequence: TGTGCCAGCAGCCGGGGGGAGGATGGCTACACCTTC. It codes for CASSRGEDGYTF.